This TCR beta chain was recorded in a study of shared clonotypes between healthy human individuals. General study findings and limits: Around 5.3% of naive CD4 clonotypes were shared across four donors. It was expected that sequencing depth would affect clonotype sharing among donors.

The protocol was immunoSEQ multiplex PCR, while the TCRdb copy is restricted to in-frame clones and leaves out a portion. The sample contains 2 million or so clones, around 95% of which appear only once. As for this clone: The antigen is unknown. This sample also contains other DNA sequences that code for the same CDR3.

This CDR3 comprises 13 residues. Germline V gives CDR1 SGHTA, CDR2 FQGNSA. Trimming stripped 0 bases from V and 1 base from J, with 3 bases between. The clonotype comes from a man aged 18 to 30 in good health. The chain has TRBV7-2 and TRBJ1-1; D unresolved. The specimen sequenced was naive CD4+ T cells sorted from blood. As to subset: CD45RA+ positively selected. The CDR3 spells CASSLARNTEAFF. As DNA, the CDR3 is TGTGCCAGCAGCTTAGCACGGAACACTGAAGCTTTCTTT. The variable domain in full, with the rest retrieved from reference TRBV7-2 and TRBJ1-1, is GAGVSQSPSNKVTEKGKDVELRCDPISGHTALYWYRQSLGQGLEFLIYFQGNSAPDKSGLPSDRFSAERTGGSVSTLTIQRTQQEDSAVYLCASSLARNTEAFFGQGTRLTVV.